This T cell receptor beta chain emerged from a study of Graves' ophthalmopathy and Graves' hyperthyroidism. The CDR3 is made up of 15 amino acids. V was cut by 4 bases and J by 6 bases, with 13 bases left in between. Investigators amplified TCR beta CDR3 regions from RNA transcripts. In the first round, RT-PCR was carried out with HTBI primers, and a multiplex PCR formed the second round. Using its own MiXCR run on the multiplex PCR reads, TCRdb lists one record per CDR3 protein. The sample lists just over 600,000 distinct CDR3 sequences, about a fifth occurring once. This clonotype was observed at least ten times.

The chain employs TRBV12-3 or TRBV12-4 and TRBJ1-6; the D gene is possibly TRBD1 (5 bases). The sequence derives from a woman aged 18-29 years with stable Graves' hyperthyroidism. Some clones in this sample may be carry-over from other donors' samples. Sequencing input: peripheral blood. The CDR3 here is CASSSGTATNSPLHF. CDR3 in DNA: TGTGCCAGCAGTTCGGGGACGGCTACTAATTCACCCCTCCACTTT.